This T cell receptor beta chain originates from a study of blood T cell repertoires in COVID-19. As for the study in general: The United States, Italy and Spain supplied acute and convalescent COVID-19 samples. The cDNA or gDNA used as material had been derived from T cells, B-cell-depleted T cells, or PBMCs.

In the study's own analysis: Amplification of reference gene primers was used by the study to estimate nucleated cell counts. The repertoire was sequenced with immunoSEQ multiplex PCR; TCRdb's copy has only in-frame clones and lacks some. V, J and clone size are those of that table, while D and trimming were read from the DNA. The profile shows about 120,000 clones, over 75% of them singletons. The CDR3 has 15 residues. V trimming: 7 bases; J trimming: 0 bases; junction bases outside the gene matches: 7. The germline gives CDR1 SNHLY, CDR2 FYNNEI. The J gene is TRBJ1-2, the V gene TRBV2, with TRBD1 matching over 8 bases. The receptor comes from a human donor with active COVID-19. The donor label of this sample is uncertain. Source material: peripheral blood. The CDR3 coding sequence is TGTGCCAGCATCGAACAGGGGGGAGCTAACTATGGCTACACCTTC. Its translation is CASIEQGGANYGYTF.